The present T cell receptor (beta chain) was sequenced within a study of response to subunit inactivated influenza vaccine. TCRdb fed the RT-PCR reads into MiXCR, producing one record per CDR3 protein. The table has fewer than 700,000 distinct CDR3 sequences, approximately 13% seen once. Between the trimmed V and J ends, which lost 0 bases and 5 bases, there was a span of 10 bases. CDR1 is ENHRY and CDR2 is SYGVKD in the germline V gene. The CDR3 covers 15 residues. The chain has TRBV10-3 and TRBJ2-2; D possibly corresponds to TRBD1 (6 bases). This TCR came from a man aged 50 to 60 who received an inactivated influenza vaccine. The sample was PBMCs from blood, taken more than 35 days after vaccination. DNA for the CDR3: TGTGCCATCAGTGAGTCGGGGACAAGAACCGGGGAGCTGTTTTTT. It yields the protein CAISESGTRTGELFF.